One and the same sample provided the 20 T cell receptor beta chains below, sequenced in a study of shared T cell receptors in the human thymus (dated by TCRdb to about 2021). The library was prepared using the immunoSEQ multiplex PCR assay. TCRdb obtained this table from immuneACCESS and retained in-frame rearrangements with V and J assigned. These tables miss some clones; where compared with another copy, unresolved V genes account for less than half of the shortfall, and the remainder is unexplained. Recorded for this sample are 700,000 or so clones; 80% to 90% of them occurred a single time. The ten largest make up about 0.0098% of the sample. This sample also belongs to another study, concerning human thymus T cells.

The sequenced material came from thymocytes. These TCRs come from a girl in the first two years of life with a congenital heart defect. Donor details come from another sample of the same person, matched by shared clones.

V gene TRBV5-4 combines with J gene TRBJ1-2; D perhaps matches TRBD1 (5 bases). V was clipped by 0 bases and J by 7 bases, with 16 bases between them. CDR3 length: 15 residues. Germline V gives CDR1 SGHNT, CDR2 YYREEE (reference sequence). CDR3 amino acids: CASSLAGPGSSGYTF. The CDR3 nucleotides read TGTGCCAGCAGCTTGGCGGGGCCCGGGAGTTCTGGCTACACCTTC.

The chain joins TRBV19 to TRBJ1-2; D uncertain. Trimming stripped 5 bases from V and 2 bases from J, with 6 bases between. The germline CDR1 and CDR2 sequences are LNHDA and SQIVND (reference sequence). This CDR3 has 12 residues. DNA of the CDR3: TGTGCCAGTAGTCGAACAAACTATGGCTACACCTTC. It translates to CASSRTNYGYTF.

This chain links TRBV6-5 with TRBJ1-2, with TRBD1 identical over 7 bases. Per the germline V gene, CDR1 is MNHEY and CDR2 is SVGAGI. The J segment lost 8 bases and the V segment lost 5 bases, leaving 8 bases of the junction unmatched. The CDR3 is 13 amino acids. In DNA form, the CDR3 reads TGTGCCAGCAGTCCGCGACAGGGCCCAGGCTACACCTTC. This gives the protein CASSPRQGPGYTF.

This clone has just a few counts. CDR3 DNA: TGCGCCAGCAGCCAAGAAGCACGTCAGGCCTACAATGAGCAGTTCTTC. Encoded protein: CASSQEARQAYNEQFF. This sequence joins TRBV4-3 and TRBJ2-1; D gene uncertain. The CDR3 is made up of 16 amino acids. Germline V gene data show CDR1 as LGHNA and CDR2 as YSLEER. Trimming removed 0 bases at V and 2 bases at J, with 11 bases between.

The V call is TRBV18, the J call TRBJ1-2; 9 bases agree with TRBD1. The length of the CDR3 is 17 residues. The germline V gene encodes CDR1 KGHSH and CDR2 LQKENI. V lost 3 bases to trimming and J lost 4 bases; unmatched junction nucleotides: 12. The CDR3 spells CASSPDYRDRVCYGYTF. The CDR3 DNA is TGTGCCAGCTCACCCGATTACCGGGACAGGGTTTGCTATGGCTACACCTTC.

This clone was counted a single time. This chain connects TRBV7-9 to TRBJ1-1; 9 bases are shared with TRBD1. Trimming took 4 bases from V and 8 from J; bases not matched to a gene: 5. This CDR3 has 13 residues. From germline, CDR1 is SEHNR and CDR2 FQNEAQ (reference sequence). CDR3 loop: CASSSKTGGEAFF. DNA of the CDR3: TGTGCCAGCAGCTCGAAGACAGGGGGAGAAGCTTTCTTT.

The V gene is TRBV27, the J gene TRBJ1-4, with D unclear. With 6 bases removed from V and 6 bases from J, the gap between germline ends came to 11 bases. Germline V gene data show CDR1 as MNHEY and CDR2 as SMNVEV (reference sequence). CDR3 size: 13 residues. In nucleotides, the CDR3 is TGTGCCAGCAGCCCCCGTCTCCATGAAAAACTGTTTTTT. Translating it yields CASSPRLHEKLFF.

The genes are TRBV5-3 and TRBJ2-1, with 8 bases that match TRBD1. TRBV5-3 is an ORF, and what it does is uncertain. J gave up 3 bases and V 6 bases, and 11 bases lay outside the gene matches. The CDR3 loop spans 16 amino acids. As DNA, the CDR3 is TGTGCCAGAACCCGGACCCGGACAGGGATCTACAATGAGCAGTTCTTC. The encoded protein is CARTRTRTGIYNEQFF.

This chain links TRBV10-2 with TRBJ1-2; 8 bases are a match to TRBD1. Trimming removed 4 bases from V and 7 bases from J; junction bases left unmatched: 14. CDR1 WSHSY and CDR2 SAAADI come from the germline V gene. The CDR3 has 16 residues. CDR3 sequence: CASSVWQGAYLGGYTF. The CDR3, as DNA: TGCGCCAGCAGTGTTTGGCAGGGGGCCTATCTCGGTGGCTACACCTTC.

The chain links TRBV2 to TRBJ1-5, with D unresolved. CDR1 SNHLY and CDR2 FYNNEI come from the germline V gene. The ends were cut back, 7 bases at V and 7 bases at J, with 11 bases in the middle. The CDR3 totals 12 residues. The CDR3 spells CASNVGGQPQHF. The CDR3 DNA reads as TGTGCCAGCAACGTGGGCGGGCAGCCCCAGCATTTT.

V is TRBV7-2 and J is TRBJ2-7; 11 bases fit TRBD2. The CDR3 contains 15 residues. The ends lost 5 bases at V and 0 bases at J; junction bases unmatched: 3. Germline V CDR1 and CDR2: SGHTA, FQGNSA. The CDR3 is CASSVGLAGSYEQYF. In DNA form, the CDR3 reads TGTGCCAGCAGCGTCGGACTAGCGGGCTCCTACGAGCAGTACTTC.

The V gene is TRBV9, the J gene TRBJ1-3; 9 nucleotides align to TRBD1. With V trimmed by 3 bases and J by 2 bases, 6 bases remained unmatched. Germline lookup yields CDR1 SGDLS and CDR2 YYNGEE. This CDR3 is built from 16 residues. CDR3 nucleotides: TGTGCCAGCAGCGCCGAGGGACAGGGCACTGGAAACACCATATATTTT. Amino acid sequence: CASSAEGQGTGNTIYF.

The genes are TRBV25-1 and TRBJ2-1; 8 positions agree with TRBD2. Germline lookup yields CDR1 MGHDK and CDR2 SYGVNS. This CDR3 comprises 14 residues. With V trimmed by 7 bases and J by 7 bases, 9 bases remained unmatched. The CDR3 DNA follows: TGTGCCAGCACGGCTTCGGGGGGGTTGAATGAGCAGTTCTTC. Its translation: CASTASGGLNEQFF.

The rearrangement joins TRBV11-2 to TRBJ1-1, with 7 positions matching TRBD1. CDR3 length: 16 residues. The V and J ends lost 5 bases and 3 bases, in that order; junction bases with no gene match: 12. CDR1 is SGHAT, CDR2 FQNNGV, per germline. The CDR3, as DNA: TGTGCCAGCAGCCGTCCCGGGACAGAGATGGACACTGAAGCTTTCTTT. This encodes CASSRPGTEMDTEAFF.

V and J are TRBV18 and TRBJ1-2; D unclear. From germline, CDR1 is KGHSH and CDR2 LQKENI. The CDR3 spans 13 residues. V was cut by 3 bases and J by 7 bases, with 12 bases left in between. In DNA, the CDR3 is TGTGCCAGCTCACCCCTTGGGGAGAGTGGCTACACCTTC. Translating it yields CASSPLGESGYTF.

The chain links TRBV5-1 to TRBJ2-7; possible D gene TRBD1, 6 bases. Germline CDR1 reads SGHRS; CDR2 reads YFSETQ. The CDR3 length is 15 residues. V was pared by 0 bases and J by 9 bases, with 19 bases between. The DNA for the CDR3 is TGCGCCAGCAGCTTGGCTCACAGGGAGCGGTCGGGGCAGTACTTC. It specifies CASSLAHRERSGQYF.

The chain has TRBV9 and TRBJ1-3, with TRBD1 as a possible D gene (5 bases). Germline-derived CDR1 and CDR2 are SGDLS and YYNGEE. This CDR3 has 15 residues. Between the trimmed V and J ends, which lost 2 bases and 0 bases, there was a span of 9 bases. CDR3 DNA: TGTGCCAGCAGCGTTGCAGGGCTCTCTGGAAACACCATATATTTT. Protein sequence: CASSVAGLSGNTIYF.

The V call is TRBV7-6, the J call TRBJ2-3; weak D call: TRBD2 (5 bases). The CDR3 is 20 amino acids. CDR1 is SGHVS and CDR2 is FNYEAQ in the germline V gene. Trimming stripped 2 bases from V and 6 bases from J, with 30 bases between. CDR3 sequence (DNA): TGTGCCAGCAGCTTAATCCCTCTGGGTCTAGCCTCTCCAACGTGGGATACGCAGTATTTT. Its protein product is CASSLIPLGLASPTWDTQYF.

This clone occurred a few times. The chain joins TRBV6-5 to TRBJ2-1; maybe TRBD2 (6 bases). V lost 2 bases to trimming and J lost 5 bases, with 13 bases between them. Germline CDR1 reads MNHEY; CDR2 reads SVGAGI. The CDR3 consists of 15 residues. The CDR3 bases are TGTGCCAGCAGTTACCCGGGACTTCTTAACAATGAGCAGTTCTTC. This translates into CASSYPGLLNNEQFF.

The V gene is TRBV6-1, the J gene TRBJ1-3, with D unresolved. V shed 1 base and J shed 0 bases, with 4 bases lying between them. The CDR3 sequence is 14 residues long. The germline CDR1 and CDR2 sequences are MNHNS and SASEGT. CDR3 nucleotides: TGTGCCAGCAGTGAAGACAGCTCTGGAAACACCATATATTTT. Amino acid sequence: CASSEDSSGNTIYF.